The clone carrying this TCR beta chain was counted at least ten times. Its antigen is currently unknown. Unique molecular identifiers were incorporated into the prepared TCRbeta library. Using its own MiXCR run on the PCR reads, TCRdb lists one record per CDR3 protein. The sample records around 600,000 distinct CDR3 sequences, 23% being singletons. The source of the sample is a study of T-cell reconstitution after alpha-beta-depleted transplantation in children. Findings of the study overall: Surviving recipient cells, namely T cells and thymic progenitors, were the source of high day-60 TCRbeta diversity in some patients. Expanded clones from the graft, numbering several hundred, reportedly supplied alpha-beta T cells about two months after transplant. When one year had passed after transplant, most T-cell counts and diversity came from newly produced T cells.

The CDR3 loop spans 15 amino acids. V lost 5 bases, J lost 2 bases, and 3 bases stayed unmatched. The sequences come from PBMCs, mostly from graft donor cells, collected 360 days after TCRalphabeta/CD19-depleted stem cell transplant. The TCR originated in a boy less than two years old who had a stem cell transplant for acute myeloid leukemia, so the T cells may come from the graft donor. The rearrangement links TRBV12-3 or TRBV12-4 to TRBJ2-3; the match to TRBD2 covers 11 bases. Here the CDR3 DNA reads TGTGCCAGCAGTGCGGGACTAGCGGACACAGATACGCAGTATTTT. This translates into CASSAGLADTDTQYF.